Given below is one TCR beta chain in context. The source of the sample is a study of blood T cell repertoires in COVID-19. The study drew participants aged about 18 to 89 years from around 24 US areas. Donors were grouped by their self-reported clinical history. Germline V gene data show CDR1 as MNHNS and CDR2 as SASEGT. The CDR3 runs 16 residues. The V and J ends lost 4 bases and 0 bases, in that order; junction bases with no gene match: 4. The data were produced by immunoSEQ multiplex PCR, yet TCRdb's version contains in-frame clones alone and is incomplete. Of 110,000 to 150,000 clones in the sample, 85% were seen once.

The chain uses TRBV6-1 and TRBJ2-2; TRBD2 aligns across 8 bases. Sequencing was carried out using PBMCs or T cells enriched from blood (not recorded which). The TCR originated in a woman between 35 and 50 years old who had recovered from COVID-19. The CDR3, as DNA: TGTGCCAGCAGTGCACTAGCGGCGTCGAACACCGGGGAGCTGTTTTTT. The encoded protein is CASSALAASNTGELFF.